The 26 T cell receptor beta chains presented below share a single source sample, sequenced in a study of control samples from healthy donors and cancer patients (dated by TCRdb to 2018 to 2020). Library preparation used the immunoSEQ multiplex PCR assay. Not all clones reach the TCRdb copy of this immuneACCESS table, which keeps in-frame sequences only. Checked studies attribute under half of the gap to unresolved V genes and leave the rest unexplained. The sample table lists approximately 170,000 clones, approximately 92% of them with a count of one. Roughly 1.5% of the sample rests with the top ten. Sequenced material: blood. The source of these receptors is a man younger than 45 in good health.

This clone has a single count. CDR3 sequence (DNA): TGTGCCAGCAGCCCCCCGGGGAACACTGAAGCTTTCTTT. This gives the protein CASSPPGNTEAFF. The chain uses TRBV7-9 and TRBJ1-1; no definite D call. This CDR3 has 13 residues. Germline V CDR1 and CDR2: SEHNR, FQNEAQ (reference sequence). The V and J ends lost 5 bases and 1 base respectively, with 8 bases between them.

The rearrangement links TRBV5-6 to TRBJ1-6; no definite D call. The CDR3 has 13 amino acids. CDR1 is SGHDT and CDR2 is YYEEEE in the germline V gene. Between the trimmed V and J ends, which lost 0 bases and 9 bases, there was a span of 7 bases. CDR3 sequence reads: CASSLGRVSPLHF. CDR3 nucleotides: TGTGCCAGCAGCTTGGGAAGGGTTTCACCCCTCCACTTT.

This clone was seen a single time. The chain combines TRBV2 with TRBJ2-5; 11 bases match TRBD2. Per the germline V gene, CDR1 is SNHLY and CDR2 is FYNNEI. V lost 7 bases to trimming and J lost 4 bases; unmatched junction nucleotides: 11. CDR3 length: 16 residues. DNA for the CDR3: TGTGCCAGCACCGGGGATAGCGGGAGGGCCGGAGAGACCCAGTACTTC. Translating gives CASTGDSGRAGETQYF. Drawing the rest from reference TRBV2 and TRBJ2-5, the complete variable domain is EPEVTQTPSHQVTQMGQEVILRCVPISNHLYFYWYRQILGQKVEFLVSFYNNEISEKSEIFDDQFSVERPDGSNFTLKIRSTKLEDSAMYFCASTGDSGRAGETQYFGPGTRLLVL.

The rearrangement uses TRBV30 and TRBJ1-1; D is undetermined. The CDR3 is made up of 12 amino acids. The ends were cut back, 2 bases at V and 1 base at J, with 5 bases in the middle. The V gene's germline CDR1 is GTSNPN and CDR2 SVGIG (reference sequence). The CDR3 DNA sequence: TGTGCCTGGAGTTTTGCGAACACTGAAGCTTTCTTT. Encoded protein: CAWSFANTEAFF.

This chain connects TRBV7-9 to TRBJ2-7; 8 bases fit TRBD1. Germline loops: CDR1 SEHNR, CDR2 FQNEAQ (reference sequence). V dropped 6 bases and J dropped 10; count of bases not matched to a gene: 11. This CDR3 has 13 amino acids. CDR3 region: CASSRNLDRVQYF. As DNA, the CDR3 is TGTGCCAGCAGTCGAAACTTGGACAGGGTTCAGTACTTC.

CDR3 protein: CASSQERRQGVETQYF. The CDR3 DNA follows: TGTGCCAGCAGCCAAGAGAGAAGGCAGGGAGTAGAGACCCAGTACTTC. The chain recombines TRBV4-2 with TRBJ2-5, with D perhaps matching TRBD1 or TRBD2 (5 bases each). The V gene lost 0 bases and the J gene lost 4 bases, with 15 bases spanning the gap. The CDR3 sequence is 16 residues long. The germline V gene encodes CDR1 LGHNA and CDR2 YNFKEQ.

DNA of the CDR3: TGTGCCAGCAGTGAAGCGCGGCCAGGCAACCTAAATCAGCCCCAGCATTTT. Translated, it gives CASSEARPGNLNQPQHF. The V gene is TRBV2, the J gene TRBJ1-5, with D uncertain. The length of the CDR3 is 17 residues. CDR1 and CDR2 (germline): SNHLY, FYNNEI. Trimming removed 0 bases at V and 4 bases at J, with 16 bases between.

The chain has TRBV10-2 and TRBJ2-3, with 10 bases identical to TRBD2. This CDR3 is built from 15 residues. Per germline, CDR1 WSHSY and CDR2 SAAADI. The V gene end was trimmed by 6 bases and the J gene end by 6 bases; junction bases not matched to a gene: 9. As DNA, the CDR3 is TGCGCCAGCAGACCCACTAGCGGGGCCCGGGATACGCAGTATTTT. Encoded protein: CASRPTSGARDTQYF.

V gene TRBV9 combines with J gene TRBJ2-7; 9 bases line up with TRBD1. With V trimmed by 4 bases and J by 3 bases, 5 bases remained unmatched. Germline V gives CDR1 SGDLS, CDR2 YYNGEE. This CDR3 has 14 residues. CDR3 region: CASSPRTGVYEQYF. CDR3 coding DNA: TGTGCCAGCAGCCCCCGGACAGGGGTCTACGAGCAGTACTTC.

The V gene is TRBV23-1, the J gene TRBJ1-5, with D uncertain. TRBV23-1 is an ORF, with its function uncertain. Trimming pared 6 bases from V and 4 bases from J, leaving 10 bases between. This CDR3 spans 13 amino acids. CDR3 coding DNA: TGCGCCAGCAGGATCGCCAGGAATCAGCCCCAGCATTTT. Amino acids: CASRIARNQPQHF.

V gene TRBV6-5 combines with J gene TRBJ2-7; possibly TRBD2 for D (6 bases). Trimming pared 3 bases from V and 5 bases from J, leaving 14 bases between. This CDR3 has 14 amino acids. Germline CDR1 reads MNHEY; CDR2 reads SVGAGI. The CDR3 DNA reads as TGTGCCAGCAGTTATTCTTTTGGGGAGGACGAGCAGTACTTC. It translates to CASSYSFGEDEQYF.

With respect to this clone: The sample has other DNA sequences that encode this CDR3 too. The V gene is TRBV5-6, the J gene TRBJ1-5; possibly TRBD1 for D (6 bases). Germline V gives CDR1 SGHDT, CDR2 YYEEEE. Trimming pared 1 base from V and 6 bases from J, leaving 20 bases between. The length of the CDR3 is 17 residues. The CDR3, as DNA: TGTGCCAGCAGCTTGAGGGGGGCAAATTTGTTGCTTCAGCCCCAGCATTTT. Its translation is CASSLRGANLLLQPQHF.

CDR3: CASSLDGNTEAFF. DNA for the CDR3: TGTGCCAGCAGTTTGGACGGGAACACTGAAGCTTTCTTT. This chain connects TRBV27 to TRBJ1-1, with D hard to call. The V gene's germline CDR1 is MNHEY and CDR2 SMNVEV (reference sequence). This CDR3 has 13 residues. Trimming took off 3 bases at V and 1 base at J, with 6 bases between the two ends.

Only one count was recorded for this clone. The rearrangement links TRBV6-2 or TRBV6-3 to TRBJ2-7, with a tentative D call TRBD2 (5 bases). Germline V gives CDR1 MNHEY, CDR2 SVGEGT. CDR3 length equals 16 residues. Trimming removed 0 bases at V and 6 bases at J, with 18 bases between. The CDR3: CASSYSIGSASGEQYF. CDR3 sequence (DNA): TGTGCCAGCAGTTACTCGATAGGTAGCGCTTCGGGCGAGCAGTACTTC.

The chain joins TRBV19 to TRBJ2-3; 8 bases agree with TRBD1. The CDR3 has 13 residues. The junction had 5 bases not matched to a gene; V was cut back by 7 bases and J by 5 bases. The V gene's germline CDR1 is LNHDA and CDR2 SQIVND (reference sequence). DNA for the CDR3: TGTGCCAGTACCCTCAGGGGGCGAGATACGCAGTATTTT. Translation gives CASTLRGRDTQYF.

The chain carries TRBV5-1 and TRBJ1-3; perhaps TRBD1 as D (6 bases). Germline-derived CDR1 and CDR2 are SGHRS and YFSETQ. The CDR3 has 13 residues. The V end was cut by 2 bases, the J end by 7 bases, with 10 bases between. CDR3 amino acids: CASSLGGTNTIYF. The CDR3 DNA sequence: TGCGCCAGCAGCTTAGGGGGTACGAACACCATATATTTT.

The J gene is TRBJ1-4, the V gene TRBV12-3 or TRBV12-4; no clear D gene. V was pared by 5 bases and J by 7 bases, with 8 bases between. The CDR3 contains 12 residues. CDR3 sequence: CASSPFSEKLFF. The CDR3 coding sequence is TGTGCCAGCAGTCCATTTAGTGAAAAACTGTTTTTT.

J is TRBJ2-5 and V is TRBV5-6; D remains ambiguous. Germline V lookup: CDR1 SGHDT, CDR2 YYEEEE. V was trimmed by 2 bases and J by 5 bases, leaving 13 bases between them. There are 14 residues in the CDR3. The CDR3 here is CASSLVAPMETQYF. In nucleotides, the CDR3 is TGTGCCAGCAGCTTAGTGGCGCCAATGGAGACCCAGTACTTC.

The CDR3 reads CASSNTGIEQYF. In nucleotides, the CDR3 is TGTGCCAGCAGCAATACAGGGATAGAGCAGTACTTC. This sequence joins TRBV11-2 and TRBJ2-7, with D tentatively TRBD1 (6 bases). The CDR3 loop spans 12 amino acids. In germline, CDR1 is SGHAT, CDR2 FQNNGV. Trimming cost V 5 bases and J 7 bases, with 12 bases left between them.

The chain uses TRBV19 and TRBJ2-3; 7 nucleotides agree with TRBD1. V lost 6 bases, J lost 6 bases, and 9 bases stayed unmatched. The CDR3 is 14 residues long. Germline CDR1 and CDR2: LNHDA and SQIVND (reference sequence). Here the CDR3 DNA reads TGTGCCAGTAGCCATCGGGACAGCCAGGATACGCAGTATTTT. Its protein product is CASSHRDSQDTQYF.

The chain uses TRBV5-1 and TRBJ1-4; 8 nucleotides line up with TRBD1. This CDR3 has 14 amino acids. V lost 0 bases to trimming and J lost 7 bases; unmatched junction nucleotides: 2. The germline gives CDR1 SGHRS, CDR2 YFSETQ. The CDR3 protein is CASSLAGQGEKLFF. CDR3 sequence (DNA): TGCGCCAGCAGCTTGGCCGGACAGGGTGAAAAACTGTTTTTT. Full variable domain (missing parts from reference TRBV5-1 and TRBJ1-4): KAGVTQTPRYLIKTRGQQVTLSCSPISGHRSVSWYQQTPGQGLQFLFEYFSETQRNKGNFPGRFSGRQFSNSRSEMNVSTLELGDSALYLCASSLAGQGEKLFFGSGTQLSVL.

CDR3 DNA sequence: TGCGCCAGCAGCCAAGGTGACCCTCCCTACGAGCAGTACTTC. Its protein product is CASSQGDPPYEQYF. The chain employs TRBV5-1 and TRBJ2-7; D is undetermined. Trimming stripped 4 bases from V and 2 bases from J, with 13 bases between. This CDR3 comprises 14 residues. The germline gives CDR1 SGHRS, CDR2 YFSETQ.

CDR3 amino acids: CASSLPWADRETQYF. As DNA, the CDR3 is TGCGCCAGCAGCTTACCTTGGGCAGACCGGGAGACCCAGTACTTC. The genes are TRBV5-1 and TRBJ2-5, with unresolved D. The germline V and J ends were trimmed by 2 bases and 5 bases, with 16 bases remaining between them. In germline, CDR1 is SGHRS, CDR2 YFSETQ. This CDR3 is 15 amino acids long.

A remark on this clone: The same CDR3 arises from other DNA sequences in this sample as well. The rearrangement uses TRBV19 and TRBJ1-2; TRBD1 agrees at 7 bases. With 4 bases clipped from V and 0 bases from J, the junction kept 2 bases outside the gene matches. The CDR3 totals 14 residues. The germline gives CDR1 LNHDA, CDR2 SQIVND (reference sequence). The CDR3 sequence: CASSRDSTNYGYTF. In nucleotides, the CDR3 is TGTGCCAGTAGTAGGGACAGTACTAACTATGGCTACACCTTC.

Comment on this clone: The sample carries other DNA sequences with the same CDR3. The V and J genes are TRBV7-2 and TRBJ1-4; 7 bases are a match to TRBD1. This CDR3 contains 14 residues. V lost 1 base and J lost 7; bases outside the gene matches: 3. Germline V gene sequence: CDR1 SGHTA, CDR2 FQGNSA. As DNA, the CDR3 is TGTGCCAGCAGCTTAGATAGGGGGCGTGAAAAACTGTTTTTT. This encodes CASSLDRGREKLFF.

The J gene is TRBJ2-7, the V gene TRBV7-2; D is possibly TRBD2 (6 bases). Germline CDR1 and CDR2: SGHTA and FQGNSA. Trimming removed 5 bases from V and 5 bases from J, with 13 bases in between. The CDR3 contains 13 residues. The CDR3 coding sequence is TGTGCCAGCAGCCCTTTTATAGCGGACGAGCAGTACTTC. Translation gives CASSPFIADEQYF.